This T cell receptor beta chain stems from a study of cytomegalovirus exposure and HLA in healthy donors. As for the study in general: Most genotyped donors, 65% to 85% of about 400, had Caucasian-associated genetic ancestry. Study findings and constraints: When analyzed later, the rates of TCR association showed variation by HLA locus, with DRB1 the most and HLA-C the fewest. Reports described diagnosis of cytomegalovirus status by the classifier as highly specific and sensitive. From TCR beta sequences, most subjects' HLA-A and HLA-B alleles were reportedly predicted accurately.

Use of 60 Vbeta and 13 Jbeta primers characterized the PCR. Method: immunoSEQ multiplex PCR; TCRdb's copy keeps in-frame clones and lacks some. The sample includes 200,000 or so clones, more than 75% of them seen just once. A word on this clone: The target antigen is unknown.

V lost 6 bases and J lost 2; bases outside the gene matches: 7. This CDR3 contains 15 residues. Germline loops: CDR1 MDHEN, CDR2 SYDVKM. Sample: PBMCs. This rearrangement joins TRBV28 to TRBJ1-2, with TRBD1 matching 9 bases. The receptor was derived from a male donor in good health and CMV-seropositive. The CDR3 protein is CASSPAGQGNYGYTF. For the CDR3, the DNA is TGTGCCAGCAGCCCCGCGGGACAGGGAAACTATGGCTACACCTTC.